This paragraph covers one TCR beta chain sequence. Antigen: not known. Germline and genes: mouse. The read terminates 1 residue before the CDR3 end, so the remaining end is supplied by the germline J gene. Sequencing used immunoSEQ multiplex PCR; TCRdb keeps in-frame clones, though not all of them. In the table there are almost 2,500 clones, about 60% of which are singletons. The entry originates in a study of tissue T cells after allogeneic stem cell transplantation. Study-level points and caveats: Few T cell clones were shared across patients, but motif clusters showed tissue-specific shared signatures. The study did not identify alloreactive or antigen-specific tissue TCRs, and some clones might be persisting host cells. Limitations included a small, clinically heterogeneous cohort and limited sampling depth.

The CDR3 contains 17 residues. Germline loops: CDR1 NSQYPW, CDR2 LRSPGD (reference sequence). V trimming: 2 bases; J trimming: 6 bases; junction bases outside the gene matches: 10. Sequencing was carried out using gut tissue. This sequence was found in a female BALB/c mouse in good health. MHC haplotype here: H2-d. The rearrangement joins TRBV1 to TRBJ1-4; 9 bases are shared with TRBD1. This CDR3 reads CTCSANSGTGRDERLFF. CDR3 DNA (partial): TGCACCTGCAGTGCAAACTCCGGGACAGGGAGGGACGAAAGATTATTT.